The clone carrying this T cell receptor (beta chain) has at least ten counts. Antigen specificity is unknown. The data stem from a study of regulatory T cells in long-lasting Graves disease. Whole-study results and caveats: Having only a small sample size may have limited accuracy.

The time point is: persistent/refractory GD, antithyroid drugs over 5 years with positive TRAb. Generation of the TCR library employed RNA extracted from PBMCs. Through Arm-PCR of CDR3 regions and iRepertoire HTBI primers, TCR beta libraries were built. Per the authors' pipeline: Detected in the samples were around 59 TRBV and 15 or so TRBJ segments. In TCRdb, the multiplex PCR reads were re-called with MiXCR into one record per CDR3 protein. What appears here as the V and J calls and clone size reflects TCRdb's work, not the paper's. The data contain roughly 450,000 distinct CDR3 sequences, less than 25% of them singletons. Germline loops: CDR1 MNHGY, CDR2 SVAAGI. The CDR3 covers 15 residues. V was clipped by 3 bases and J by 5 bases; unmatched bases: 8.

Material: peripheral blood mononuclear cells (PBMCs), obtained when the disease was refractory, from a patient treated with antithyroid drugs. The receptor's source is a female donor with Graves disease. The rearrangement links TRBV6-9 to TRBJ2-5, with TRBD1 matching 8 bases. CDR3 amino acids: CASSYYLGQGETQYF. CDR3 bases: TGTGCCAGCAGTTACTACCTTGGACAGGGCGAGACCCAGTACTTC.